The clone carrying this T cell receptor beta chain came up many times. The antigen is unknown. The sample comes from a study of T cells in Graves' hyperthyroidism and ophthalmopathy. Study-level information: Specimen type is peripheral blood, collected at initial diagnosis prior to any treatment.

Amplification of TCR beta CDR3 regions used RNA as the template. TCR CDR3 regions were first amplified by RT-PCR with HTBI primers. TCRdb analysed the multiplex PCR reads with MiXCR anew, one entry per CDR3 protein. The table includes roughly 420,000 distinct CDR3 sequences, 15% to 17% detected once. Aged 18 to 65, the patients had hyperthyroidism that was newly diagnosed and had lasted under 2 months. Whole-study results and caveats: Appearing also in blood were most of the thyroid clonotypes expanded above 0.001.

There are 16 residues in the CDR3. Germline loops: CDR1 SNHLY, CDR2 FYNNEI. The V segment lost 6 bases and the J segment 0 bases; nucleotides outside the gene matches: 6. The rearrangement joins TRBV2 to TRBJ1-3; 9 bases agree with TRBD1. Sequencing was carried out using blood. The source is a woman between 18 and 29 years old with Graves' hyperthyroidism. CDR3: CASRPGQGNSGNTIYF. DNA for the CDR3: TGTGCCAGCAGGCCGGGACAGGGCAACTCTGGAAACACCATATATTTT.